This entry is about one T cell receptor beta chain. The antigen is undetermined. This sample is drawn from a study of CXCR3-negative and CXCR3-positive naive CD8 T cells. For the study at large: Sequencing brought in 150 million or so TRB reads altogether, and each library got about 1.5 +/- 0.3 million. Whole-study findings and limits: Similar TRBV-TRBJ gene usage was seen in naive CXCR3-negative and CXCR3-positive cells, but not in memory cells. CXCR3-negative naive cells had less hydrophobic TRB CDR3s than did CXCR3-positive naive cells. Upon cryopreservation, CXCR3 expression partially decreased, and most assays used fresh PBMCs.

UMI labels and 5' RACE were used to prepare the TRB cDNA libraries. Reprocessing the 5' RACE reads, TCRdb reports a single entry for every CDR3 protein and omits DNA. This sample carries over 100,000 distinct CDR3 sequences, with approximately 0.4% going to the ten biggest clones. The CDR3 runs to 13 residues. CD8+ T cell subsets were each sorted in triplicate, 300,000 cells apiece. The sequencing sample was made of naive CXCR3+ CD8+ T cells from blood. Subset denoted: CD45RO-CCR7+CD27+CD95- naive CD8+ T cells expressing CXCR3 (TNR3+). The sequence derives from a human donor in good health. Some clones in this sample may be carry-over from other donors' samples. The V gene is TRBV12-3 or TRBV12-4, the J gene TRBJ1-2; the TCRdb D gene call, TRBD1, has no DNA to confirm it. Here the CDR3 reads CASSGQMNYGYTF.